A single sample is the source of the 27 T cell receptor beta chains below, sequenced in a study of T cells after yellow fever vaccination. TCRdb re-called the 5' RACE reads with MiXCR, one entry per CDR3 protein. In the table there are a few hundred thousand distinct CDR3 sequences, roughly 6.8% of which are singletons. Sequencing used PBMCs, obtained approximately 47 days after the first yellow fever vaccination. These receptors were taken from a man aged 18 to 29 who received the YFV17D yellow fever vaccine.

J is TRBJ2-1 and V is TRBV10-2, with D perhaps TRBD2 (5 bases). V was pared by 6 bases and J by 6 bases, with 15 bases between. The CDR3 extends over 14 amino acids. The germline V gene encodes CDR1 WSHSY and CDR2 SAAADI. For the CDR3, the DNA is TGCGCCAGCAGAGACTACTCTCAGCCCAATGAGCAGTTCTTC. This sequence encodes CASRDYSQPNEQFF.

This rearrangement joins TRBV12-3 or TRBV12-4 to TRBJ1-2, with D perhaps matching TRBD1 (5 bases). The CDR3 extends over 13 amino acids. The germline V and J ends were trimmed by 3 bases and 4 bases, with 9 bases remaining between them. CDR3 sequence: CASSFRTSYGYTF. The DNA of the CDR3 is TGTGCCAGCAGTTTTAGGACAAGCTATGGCTACACCTTC.

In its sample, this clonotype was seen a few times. The CDR3 here is CASSLRALADTQYF. The CDR3 DNA follows: TGCGCCAGCAGCTTGCGGGCGTTAGCTGATACGCAGTATTTT. V is TRBV5-1 and J is TRBJ2-3, with D hard to call. Germline V gene lookup returns CDR1 SGHRS and CDR2 YFSETQ. V lost 1 base, J lost 6 bases, and 12 bases lay in between. The CDR3 runs to 14 residues.

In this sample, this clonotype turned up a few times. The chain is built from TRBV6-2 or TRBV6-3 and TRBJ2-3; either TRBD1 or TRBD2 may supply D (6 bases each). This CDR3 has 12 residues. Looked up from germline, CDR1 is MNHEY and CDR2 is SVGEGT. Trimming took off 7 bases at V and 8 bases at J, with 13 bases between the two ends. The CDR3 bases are TGTGCCAGCAACTATGGAGGGGGTACGCAGTATTTT. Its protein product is CASNYGGGTQYF.

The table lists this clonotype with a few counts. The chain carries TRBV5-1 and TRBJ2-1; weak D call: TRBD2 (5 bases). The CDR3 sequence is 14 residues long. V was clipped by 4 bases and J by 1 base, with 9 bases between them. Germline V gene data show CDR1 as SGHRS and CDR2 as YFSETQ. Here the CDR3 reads CASSMDSSYNEQFF. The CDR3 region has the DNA TGCGCCAGCAGCATGGACTCTTCCTACAATGAGCAGTTCTTC. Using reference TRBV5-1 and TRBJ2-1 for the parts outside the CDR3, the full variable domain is KAGVTQTPRYLIKTRGQQVTLSCSPISGHRSVSWYQQTPGQGLQFLFEYFSETQRNKGNFPGRFSGRQFSNSRSEMNVSTLELGDSALYLCASSMDSSYNEQFFGPGTRLTVL.

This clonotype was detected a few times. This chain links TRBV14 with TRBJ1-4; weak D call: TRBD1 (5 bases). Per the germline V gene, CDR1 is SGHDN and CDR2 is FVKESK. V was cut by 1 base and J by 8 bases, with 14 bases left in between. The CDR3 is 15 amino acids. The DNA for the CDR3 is TGTGCCAGCAGCCAAGCGCGGGGCGAAGGGGAAAAACTGTTTTTT. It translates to CASSQARGEGEKLFF.

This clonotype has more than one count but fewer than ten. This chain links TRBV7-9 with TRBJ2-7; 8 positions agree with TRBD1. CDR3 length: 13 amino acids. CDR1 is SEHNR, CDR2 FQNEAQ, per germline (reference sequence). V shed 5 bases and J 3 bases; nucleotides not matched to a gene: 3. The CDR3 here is CASSPDRGYEQYV. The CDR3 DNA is TGTGCCAGCAGCCCCGACAGGGGCTACGAGCAGTACGTC.

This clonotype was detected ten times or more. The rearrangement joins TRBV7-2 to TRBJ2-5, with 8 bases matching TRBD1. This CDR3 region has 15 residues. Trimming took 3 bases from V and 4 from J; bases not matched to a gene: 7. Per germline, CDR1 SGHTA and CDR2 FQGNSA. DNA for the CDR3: TGTGCCAGCAGCTTTAGCAGGGGGCGGAGAGAGACCCAGTACTTC. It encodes CASSFSRGRRETQYF. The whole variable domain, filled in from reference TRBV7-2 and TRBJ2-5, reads GAGVSQSPSNKVTEKGKDVELRCDPISGHTALYWYRQSLGQGLEFLIYFQGNSAPDKSGLPSDRFSAERTGGSVSTLTIQRTQQEDSAVYLCASSFSRGRRETQYFGPGTRLLVL.

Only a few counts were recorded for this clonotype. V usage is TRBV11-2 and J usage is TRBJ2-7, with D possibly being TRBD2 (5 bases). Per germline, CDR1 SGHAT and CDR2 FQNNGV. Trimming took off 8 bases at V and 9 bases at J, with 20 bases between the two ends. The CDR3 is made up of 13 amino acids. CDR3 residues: CASVGAGLGGQYF. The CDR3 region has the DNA TGTGCCAGCGTAGGAGCTGGCCTCGGAGGGCAGTACTTC.

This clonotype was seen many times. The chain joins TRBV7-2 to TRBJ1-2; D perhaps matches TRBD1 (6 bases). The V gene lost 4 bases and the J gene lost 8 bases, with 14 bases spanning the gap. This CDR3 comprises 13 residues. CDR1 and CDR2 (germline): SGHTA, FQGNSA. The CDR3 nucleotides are TGTGCCAGCAGCTGGACAGTAACACGCGGCTACACCTTC. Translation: CASSWTVTRGYTF.

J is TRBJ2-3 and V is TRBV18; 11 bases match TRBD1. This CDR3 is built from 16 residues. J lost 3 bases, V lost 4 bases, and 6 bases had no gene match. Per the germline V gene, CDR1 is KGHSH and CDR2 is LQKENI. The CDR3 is CASSLSGTGGTDTQYF. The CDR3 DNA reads TGTGCCAGCTCACTTTCCGGGACAGGGGGGACAGATACGCAGTATTTT. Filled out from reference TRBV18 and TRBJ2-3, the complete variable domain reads NAGVMQNPRHLVRRRGQEARLRCSPMKGHSHVYWYRQLPEEGLKFMVYLQKENIIDESGMPKERFSAEFPKEGPSILRIQQVVRGDSAAYFCASSLSGTGGTDTQYFGPGTRLTVL.

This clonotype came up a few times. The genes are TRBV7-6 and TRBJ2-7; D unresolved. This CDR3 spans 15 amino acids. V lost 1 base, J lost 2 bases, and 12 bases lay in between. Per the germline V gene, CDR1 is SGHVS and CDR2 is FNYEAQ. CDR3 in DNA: TGTGCCAGCAGCTTAGGGCCCCGAGGACCCTACGAGCAGTACGTC. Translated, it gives CASSLGPRGPYEQYV.

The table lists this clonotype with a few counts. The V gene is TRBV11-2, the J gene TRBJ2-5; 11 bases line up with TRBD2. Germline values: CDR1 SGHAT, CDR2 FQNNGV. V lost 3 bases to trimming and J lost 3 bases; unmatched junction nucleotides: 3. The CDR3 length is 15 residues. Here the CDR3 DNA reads TGTGCCAGCAGCTTCGGGGGACTAGCGGAAGAGACCCAGTACTTC. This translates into CASSFGGLAEETQYF.

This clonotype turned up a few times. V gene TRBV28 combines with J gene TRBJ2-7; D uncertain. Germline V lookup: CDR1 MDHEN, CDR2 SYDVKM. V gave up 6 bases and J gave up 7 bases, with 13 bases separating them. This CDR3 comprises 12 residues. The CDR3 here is CASSRALREQYV. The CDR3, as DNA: TGTGCCAGCAGCCGGGCTTTGAGGGAGCAGTACGTC.

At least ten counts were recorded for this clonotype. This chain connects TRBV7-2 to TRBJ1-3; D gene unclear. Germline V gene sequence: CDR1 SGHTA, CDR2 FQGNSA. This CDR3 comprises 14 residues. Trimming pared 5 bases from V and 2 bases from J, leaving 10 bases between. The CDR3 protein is CASSPIKPGNTIYF. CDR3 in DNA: TGTGCCAGCAGCCCGATTAAGCCTGGAAACACCATATATTTT.

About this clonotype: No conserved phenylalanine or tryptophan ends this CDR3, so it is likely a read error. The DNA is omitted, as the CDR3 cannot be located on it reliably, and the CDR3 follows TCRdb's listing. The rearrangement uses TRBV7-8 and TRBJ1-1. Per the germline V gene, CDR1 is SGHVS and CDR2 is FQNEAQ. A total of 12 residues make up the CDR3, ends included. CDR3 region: CASSLAGGGPVL.

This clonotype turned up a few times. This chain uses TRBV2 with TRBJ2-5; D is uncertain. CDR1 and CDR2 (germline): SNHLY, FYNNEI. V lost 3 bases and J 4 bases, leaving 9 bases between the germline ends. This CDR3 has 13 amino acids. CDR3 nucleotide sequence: TGTGCCAGCAGTGACTGGGATGGAGAGACCCAGTACTTC. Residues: CASSDWDGETQYF.

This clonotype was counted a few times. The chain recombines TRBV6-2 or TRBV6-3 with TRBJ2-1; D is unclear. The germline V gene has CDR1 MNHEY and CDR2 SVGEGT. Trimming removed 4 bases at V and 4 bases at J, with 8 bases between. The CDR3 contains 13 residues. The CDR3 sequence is CASSFGPYNEQFF. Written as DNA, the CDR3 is TGTGCCAGCAGTTTCGGACCGTACAATGAGCAGTTCTTC.

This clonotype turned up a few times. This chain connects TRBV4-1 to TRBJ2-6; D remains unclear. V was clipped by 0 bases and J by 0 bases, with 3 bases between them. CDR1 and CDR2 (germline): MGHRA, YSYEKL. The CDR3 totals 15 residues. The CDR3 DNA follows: TGCGCCAGCAGCCAAGATAACTCTGGGGCCAACGTCCTGACTTTC. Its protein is CASSQDNSGANVLTF.

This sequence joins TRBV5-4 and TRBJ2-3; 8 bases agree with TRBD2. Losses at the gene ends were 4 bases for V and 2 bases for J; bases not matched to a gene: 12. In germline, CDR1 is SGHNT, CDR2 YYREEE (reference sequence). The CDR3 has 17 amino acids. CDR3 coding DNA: TGTGCCAGCAGCCCAGGGGATAGCGGGGCTTTCACAGATACGCAGTATTTT. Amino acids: CASSPGDSGAFTDTQYF.

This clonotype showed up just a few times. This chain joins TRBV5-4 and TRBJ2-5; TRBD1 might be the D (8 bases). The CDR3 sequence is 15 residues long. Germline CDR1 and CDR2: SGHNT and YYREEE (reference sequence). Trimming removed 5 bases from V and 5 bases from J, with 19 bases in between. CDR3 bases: TGTGCCAGCAGTAAACAGGGGGGGATATTGGAGACCCAGTACTTC. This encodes CASSKQGGILETQYF.

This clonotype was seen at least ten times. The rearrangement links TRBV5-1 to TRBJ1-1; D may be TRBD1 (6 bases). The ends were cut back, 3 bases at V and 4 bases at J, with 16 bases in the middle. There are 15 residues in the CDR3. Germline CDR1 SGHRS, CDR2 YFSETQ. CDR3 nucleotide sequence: TGCGCCAGCAGCTGGACCGGGCAGGGGAGCACTGAAGCTTTCTTT. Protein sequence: CASSWTGQGSTEAFF.

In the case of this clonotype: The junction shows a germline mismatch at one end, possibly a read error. The CDR3 loop is CCARDVATTRGDEQFF. DNA of the CDR3: TGCTGTGCTAGAGATGTCGCGACAACCCGAGGGGATGAGCAGTTCTTC. The V gene is TRBV20-1, the J gene TRBJ2-1; D is perhaps TRBD1 or TRBD2 (5 bases each). The CDR3 contains 16 residues. Germline CDR1 and CDR2: DFQATT and SNEGSKA (reference sequence).

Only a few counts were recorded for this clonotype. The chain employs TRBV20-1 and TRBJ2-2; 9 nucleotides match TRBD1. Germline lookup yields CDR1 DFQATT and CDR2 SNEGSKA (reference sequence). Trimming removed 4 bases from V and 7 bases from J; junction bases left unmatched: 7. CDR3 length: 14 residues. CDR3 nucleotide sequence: TGCAGTGCTAAGGGACAGGGAGTTCACGGGGAGCTGTTTTTT. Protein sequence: CSAKGQGVHGELFF.

CDR3 in amino acids: CASSYSVGSLTDTQYF. CDR3 in DNA: TGTGCCAGCAGTTACTCTGTCGGGAGCCTCACAGATACGCAGTATTTT. The chain is built from TRBV6-5 and TRBJ2-3, with TRBD2 as a possible D gene (6 bases). The CDR3 has 16 amino acids. Between the trimmed V and J ends, which lost 0 bases and 2 bases, there was a span of 12 bases. In germline, CDR1 is MNHEY, CDR2 SVGAGI.

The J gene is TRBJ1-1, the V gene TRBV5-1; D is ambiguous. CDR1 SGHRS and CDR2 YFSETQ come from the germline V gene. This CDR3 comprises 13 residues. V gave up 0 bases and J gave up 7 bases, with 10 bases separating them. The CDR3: CASSLELRIEAFF. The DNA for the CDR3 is TGCGCCAGCAGCTTGGAGTTAAGGATTGAAGCTTTCTTT.

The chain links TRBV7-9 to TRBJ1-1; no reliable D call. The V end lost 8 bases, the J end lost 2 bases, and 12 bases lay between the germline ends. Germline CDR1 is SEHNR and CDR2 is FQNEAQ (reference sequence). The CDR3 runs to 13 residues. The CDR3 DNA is TGTGCCAGCGGGCCCGAGGGCAACACTGAAGCTTTCTTT. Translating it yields CASGPEGNTEAFF. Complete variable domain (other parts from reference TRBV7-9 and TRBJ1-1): DTGVSQNPRHKITKRGQNVTFRCDPISEHNRLYWYRQTLGQGPEFLTYFQNEAQLEKSRLLSDRFSAERPKGSFSTLEIQRTEQGDSAMYLCASGPEGNTEAFFGQGTRLTVV.